Listed below are T cell receptor beta chains from one sample, sequenced in a study of cytomegalovirus exposure and HLA in healthy donors. The protocol was immunoSEQ multiplex PCR, while the TCRdb copy is restricted to in-frame clones and leaves out a portion. The data hold about 140,000 clones, with 65% to 85% observed a single time. Input material: PBMCs. The receptors come from a male donor in good health and CMV-seronegative. The CDR3 runs from the conserved cysteine through the conserved F or W. A D gene is named only where the DNA matches it firmly. Clone size is not always given. Where it is, it says once, few, many or a class for expanded clones.

NA	NA	TRBV19	TRBJ1-3	TGTGCCAGTAGTATCTTAGAGACATACTCTGGAAACACCATATATTTT	CASSILETYSGNTIYF
TRBD1	NA	TRBV10-3	TRBJ1-1	TGTGCCATCAGTGTTAAGACAGGGCTATATGAAGCTTTCTTT	CAISVKTGLYEAFF
NA	NA	TRBV11-3	TRBJ2-2	TGTGCCAGCAGCTTAGCGCGGGAAAGCACCGGGGAGCTGTTTTTT	CASSLARESTGELFF
NA	few	TRBV5-8	TRBJ2-1	TGTGCCAGCATTCGTAGCGCGAGCTCCTACAATGAGCAGTTCTTC	CASIRSASSYNEQFF
NA	NA	TRBV10-3	TRBJ2-3	TGTGCCATCAGTGAGTCCCAGCGGGGCACAGATACGCAGTATTTT	CAISESQRGTDTQYF
TRBD1	NA	TRBV25-1	TRBJ2-1	TGTGCCAGCAGGACCGGGACAGGGGTTTACTACAATGAGCAGTTCTTC	CASRTGTGVYYNEQFF
TRBD1	NA	TRBV7-2	TRBJ2-3	TGTGCCAGCAGCCCGGGACAGCACACAGATACGCAGTATTTT	CASSPGQHTDTQYF
TRBD2	NA	TRBV27	TRBJ2-7	TGTGCCACCGGGACTAGCGGGGCCTACGAGCAGTACTTC	CATGTSGAYEQYF
TRBD1	NA	TRBV15	TRBJ2-5	TGTGCCACCCGACCTCGGACAGGGCAAGAGACCCAGTACTTC	CATRPRTGQETQYF
NA	NA	TRBV18	TRBJ1-1	TGTGCCAGCTCAGCTGGACAATTCGACACTGAAGCTTTCTTT	CASSAGQFDTEAFF
NA	NA	TRBV5-5	TRBJ1-1	TGTGCCAGCAGCGTCCTGTTCGGGGTTAACACTGAAGCTTTCTTT	CASSVLFGVNTEAFF
NA	few	TRBV5-6	TRBJ2-5	TGTGCCAGCAGCTTGGAACGGATCGGGGTAAGGGAAGAGACCCAGTACTTC	CASSLERIGVREETQYF
NA	NA	TRBV29-1	TRBJ2-1	TGCAGCGTTGACGGCAGGGATCCCAATGAGCAGTTCTTC	CSVDGRDPNEQFF
NA	once	TRBV30	TRBJ1-1	TGTGCCTGGAGTGTAGGGGAGAACACTGAAGCTTTCTTT	CAWSVGENTEAFF
NA	NA	TRBV5-1	TRBJ1-2	TGCGCCAGCAGCTTGGTTGTGGGGGCTGGCTACACCTTC	CASSLVVGAGYTF
TRBD2	NA	TRBV5-5	TRBJ2-4	TGTGCCAGCAGCTTGGTCCTGGGACTAGCGAAAAACATTCAGTACTTC	CASSLVLGLAKNIQYF
NA	NA	TRBV12-5	TRBJ1-6	TGTGCTAGTGGTTTGGAGCCTAATTCACCCCTCCACTTT	CASGLEPNSPLHF
TRBD2	NA	TRBV6-1	TRBJ2-2	TGTGCCAGCAGTGCTGATAGCGGGAGAGGAACCGGGGAGCTGTTTTTT	CASSADSGRGTGELFF
TRBD1	NA	TRBV30	TRBJ1-4	TGTGCCTGGAGCGGTGGGCGGGTACAGGGGGCAACTAATGAAAAACTGTTTTTT	CAWSGGRVQGATNEKLFF
NA	NA	TRBV7-3	TRBJ1-1	TGTGCCAGCAGCTGGAGGGACGGAGTAAACACTGAAGCTTTCTTT	CASSWRDGVNTEAFF
NA	NA	TRBV5-5	TRBJ1-1	TGTGCCAGCAGCTTGTACAATGAAGCTTTCTTT	CASSLYNEAFF
NA	NA	TRBV7-4	TRBJ2-7	TGTGCCAGCAGCTTACAGGGTTGCGAGCAGTACTTC	CASSLQGCEQYF
TRBD2	NA	TRBV13	TRBJ2-2	TGTGCCAGCAGCCTAACTAGCGGGAGGGCGAACACCGGGGAGCTGTTTTTT	CASSLTSGRANTGELFF
NA	few	TRBV19	TRBJ1-5	TGTGCCAGAAAGTGTCGCGGATCGCCCATCAAAAATCAGCCCCAGCATTTT	CARKCRGSPIKNQPQHF
NA	few	TRBV19	TRBJ2-7	TGTGCCAGTAGTATTGGTGGCGGCGGGGGCTACTACGAGCAGTACTTC	CASSIGGGGGYYEQYF
NA	few	TRBV20-1	TRBJ2-1	TGCAGTGCTAGAGATTCGGGAGTGCCGTTCTTC	CSARDSGVPFF
NA	NA	TRBV7-9	TRBJ1-1	TGTGCCAGCAGCTTAAACGGGAGGACTGAAGCTTTCTTT	CASSLNGRTEAFF
NA	NA	TRBV2	TRBJ2-5	TGTGCCAGCAGTCCAAACAGGGCCCCCCAAGAGACCCAGTACTTC	CASSPNRAPQETQYF
TRBD1	NA	TRBV4-1	TRBJ1-5	TGCGCCAGCAGCCAATCCCCCGGGACAGGGGGGAATCAGCCCCAGCATTTT	CASSQSPGTGGNQPQHF
TRBD1	NA	TRBV7-2	TRBJ2-1	TGTGCCAGCAGCGCTCCGGGACAGTACAATGAGCAGTTCTTC	CASSAPGQYNEQFF
TRBD1	NA	TRBV5-6	TRBJ1-2	TGTGCCAGCAGCAAGGGACAGAGATACTATGGCTACACCTTC	CASSKGQRYYGYTF
TRBD1	NA	TRBV19	TRBJ1-5	TGTGCCAGTTCGAAAAGGGGACAGGTCAATCAGCCCCAGCATTTT	CASSKRGQVNQPQHF
NA	NA	TRBV18	TRBJ2-7	TGTGCCAGCTCACACAGGGCCTATACCTACGAGCAGTACTTC	CASSHRAYTYEQYF
NA	few	TRBV7-2	TRBJ2-5	TGTGCCAGCAGCTTACTGGCAGGGGATATAGTGGAGACCCAGTACTTC	CASSLLAGDIVETQYF
NA	NA	TRBV2	TRBJ1-5	TGTGCCAGCAGGGGAGACTCCTATGATAATCAGCCCCAGCATTTT	CASRGDSYDNQPQHF